This T cell receptor beta chain was captured in a study of CD8+ T cells in alopecia areata. This CDR3 is built from 12 residues. The V segment lost 5 bases and the J segment 13 bases; nucleotides outside the gene matches: 8. Germline V gene sequence: CDR1 SGHAT, CDR2 FQNNGV. Documented treatment: oral pan-JAK inhibitor, 5-10 mg twice daily. Following RNA extraction, reverse transcription yielded cDNA that acted as the sequencing template. This table comes from immunoSEQ multiplex PCR, and its TCRdb copy is limited to in-frame clones, with some not included. The data show more than 150,000 clones, roughly 53% seen once.

The sequenced sample was CD8+ T cells sorted from blood, obtained at week 24, from a patient treated with tofacitinib. This TCR was recovered from a human donor with alopecia areata. The chain is built from TRBV11-2 and TRBJ2-3; 8 bases align to TRBD2. In DNA, the CDR3 is TGTGCCAGCAGCCGCACGGGGGGGCGAGAGTATTTT. Amino acids: CASSRTGGREYF. The full variable domain, rest sourced from reference TRBV11-2 and TRBJ2-3, is EAGVAQSPRYKIIEKRQSVAFWCNPISGHATLYWYQQILGQGPKLLIQFQNNGVVDDSQLPKDRFSAERLKGVDSTLKIQPAKLEDSAVYLCASSRTGGREYFGPGTRLTVL.